This T cell receptor beta chain was documented in a study of spatial heterogeneity in lung cancer. TCRdb ran MiXCR on the 5' RACE reads and lists one entry per CDR3 protein. Among 40,000 to 45,000 distinct CDR3 sequences listed, approximately 7% were seen once. This clonotype was observed at least ten times. V was trimmed by 6 bases and J by 1 base, leaving 19 bases between them. This CDR3 contains 17 residues. Time point denoted: sample taken at primary tumor resection. Researchers sequenced whole RNA taken from tumor, nontumor lung or frozen PBMC without sorting. The donors were approximately 70 patients with non-small cell lung cancer that was early-stage and untreated.

The source was PBMCs, collected at surgery. This TCR derives from a female donor with early-stage non-small cell lung cancer. The genes are TRBV12-3 or TRBV12-4 and TRBJ2-1; TRBD1 is a possible D gene (6 bases). The CDR3: CASSADPTGFSYNEQFF. CDR3 DNA sequence: TGTGCCAGCAGCGCAGACCCGACAGGCTTTTCCTACAATGAGCAGTTCTTC.